This entry features one TCR beta chain sequence. MiXCR, applied by TCRdb to the 5' RACE reads, yields one record per CDR3 protein. The table shows roughly 150,000 distinct CDR3 sequences, with 10% to 15% occurring only once. The sample originates from a study of T-cell memory formation after mild COVID-19. The length of the CDR3 is 15 residues. V was clipped by 0 bases and J by 8 bases, with 14 bases between them. Germline CDR1 is SGDLS and CDR2 is YYNGEE. Source material: PBMCs or a T cell subset sorted from them (not recorded which). The receptor comes from a man between 18 and 35 years old who had mild COVID-19 (a few samples of this study predate the infection). Cell type and time point are not known. J is TRBJ1-4 and V is TRBV9; D not certain. DNA of the CDR3: TGTGCCAGCAGCGTAGCTACGGGGTTCGAGGAAAAACTGTTTTTT. It specifies CASSVATGFEEKLFF.